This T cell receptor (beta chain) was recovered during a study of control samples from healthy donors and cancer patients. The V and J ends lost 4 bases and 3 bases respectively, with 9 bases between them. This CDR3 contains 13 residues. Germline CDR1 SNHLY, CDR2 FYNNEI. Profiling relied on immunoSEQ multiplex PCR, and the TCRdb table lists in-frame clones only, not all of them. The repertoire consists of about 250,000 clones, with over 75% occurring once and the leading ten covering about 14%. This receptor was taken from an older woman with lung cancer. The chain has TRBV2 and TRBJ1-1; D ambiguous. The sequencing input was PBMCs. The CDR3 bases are TGTGCCAGCAGTGCCGGAGGGTACACTGAAGCTTTCTTT. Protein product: CASSAGGYTEAFF.